This entry features one T cell receptor beta chain sequence. Its matching antigen is unknown. 5'RACE primed from the constant segment yielded TCR alpha and TCR beta cDNA libraries bearing sample barcodes and UMIs. TCRdb called the 5' RACE reads again in MiXCR, with one record for every CDR3 protein. The sample has about 600,000 distinct CDR3 sequences, approximately 21% seen once. The sample belongs to a study of T-cell memory formation after mild COVID-19. Regarding the study as a whole: Prior to infection, memory already included some responding clones, suggesting cross-reactive memory joined. Clones that got smaller from day 15 to 85 had even CD4/CD8, while clones growing later tipped toward CD4+.

This CDR3 spans 12 amino acids. Germline-derived CDR1 and CDR2 are MGHRA and YSYEKL. V lost 0 bases to trimming and J lost 10 bases; unmatched junction nucleotides: 2. The sequenced sample was PBMCs or a T cell subset sorted from them (not recorded which). The chain employs TRBV4-1 and TRBJ1-1; 7 nucleotides align to TRBD1. This TCR was sampled from an adult woman who had mild COVID-19 (a few samples of this study predate the infection). Cell type and time point are not known. As DNA, the CDR3 is TGCGCCAGCAGCCAAGAGGCAGGGGGAGCTTTCTTT. Protein sequence: CASSQEAGGAFF.